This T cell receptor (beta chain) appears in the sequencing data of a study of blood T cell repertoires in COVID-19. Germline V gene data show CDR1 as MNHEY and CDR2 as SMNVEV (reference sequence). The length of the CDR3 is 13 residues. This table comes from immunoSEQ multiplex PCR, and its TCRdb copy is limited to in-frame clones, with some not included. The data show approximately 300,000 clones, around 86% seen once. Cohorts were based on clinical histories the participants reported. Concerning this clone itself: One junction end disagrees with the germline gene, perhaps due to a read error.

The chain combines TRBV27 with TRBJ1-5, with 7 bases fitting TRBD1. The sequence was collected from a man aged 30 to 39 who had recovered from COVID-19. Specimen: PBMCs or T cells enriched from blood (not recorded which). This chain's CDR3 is CASRRGGNQPQHF. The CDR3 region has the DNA TGTGCCAGCAGAAGAGGGGGCAACCAGCCCCAGCATTTT.